These 9 T cell receptor beta chains came from one sample sequenced in a study of shared clonotypes between healthy human individuals. The protocol was immunoSEQ multiplex PCR, while the TCRdb copy is restricted to in-frame clones and leaves out a portion. The sample consists of some 2.4 million clones, roughly 93% of them appearing once. The sample comprised naive CD4+ T cells from PBMCs. Subset in this sample: CD45RA+ positively selected. These receptors were obtained from a man aged 18-30 years in good health. Some clones in this sample may be carry-over from other donors' samples.

The gene calls are TRBV2 and TRBJ2-5; D is uncertain. Germline V CDR1 and CDR2: SNHLY, FYNNEI. The CDR3 length is 13 residues. With 5 bases removed from V and 0 bases from J, the gap between germline ends came to 7 bases. CDR3 nucleotides: TGTGCCAGCAGTAAAAACAACCAAGAGACCCAGTACTTC. Amino acids: CASSKNNQETQYF.

The gene calls are TRBV10-3 and TRBJ2-6, with 8 positions matching TRBD2. Germline trimming cut 3 bases from V and 1 base from J; bases unmatched to any gene: 5. This CDR3 has 17 residues. Germline values: CDR1 ENHRY, CDR2 SYGVKD. CDR3 nucleotide sequence: TGTGCCATCAGTGACCCCAGCGGGAGATCTGGGGCCAACGTCCTGACTTTC. The encoded protein is CAISDPSGRSGANVLTF.

The DNA of the CDR3 is TGTGCCAGCAGCCAAACGCCGAACAGGGCTGGGGCCAACGTCCTGACTTTC. Protein: CASSQTPNRAGANVLTF. The gene calls are TRBV28 and TRBJ2-6; weak D call: TRBD1 (6 bases). Germline V gene sequence: CDR1 MDHEN, CDR2 SYDVKM. V lost 6 bases and J 2 bases, leaving 17 bases between the germline ends. The CDR3 totals 17 residues.

The V gene is TRBV5-1, the J gene TRBJ1-2; weak D call: TRBD1 (5 bases). The germline CDR1 and CDR2 sequences are SGHRS and YFSETQ. The CDR3 is made up of 17 amino acids. V dropped 4 bases and J dropped 0 bases, with 19 bases sitting between them. The CDR3, as DNA: TGCGCCAGCAGCCCCGCAGGGTCCCTTTTAGCTAACTATGGCTACACCTTC. It specifies CASSPAGSLLANYGYTF.

This rearrangement joins TRBV7-9 to TRBJ2-1; D remains ambiguous. The CDR3 length is 11 residues. The V end lost 4 bases, the J end lost 15 bases, and 13 bases lay between the germline ends. Germline V gene sequence: CDR1 SEHNR, CDR2 FQNEAQ (reference sequence). The CDR3 reads CASSSNLHRFF. The CDR3 DNA sequence: TGTGCCAGCAGCTCCAACCTTCACCGGTTCTTC.

The chain carries TRBV27 and TRBJ2-7; 9 bases fit TRBD1. Germline loops: CDR1 MNHEY, CDR2 SMNVEV (reference sequence). The CDR3 spans 15 residues. The V gene end was trimmed by 6 bases and the J gene end by 5 bases; junction bases not matched to a gene: 11. CDR3 sequence: CASSLKTGGLDEQYF. The CDR3 DNA sequence: TGTGCCAGCAGCCTCAAGACAGGGGGTCTCGACGAGCAGTACTTC.

This clone occurred once. The rearrangement uses TRBV5-1 and TRBJ2-1; a possible D gene is TRBD2 (5 bases). This CDR3 contains 14 residues. In germline, CDR1 is SGHRS, CDR2 YFSETQ. Deletions cut 2 bases from V and 7 bases from J, with 13 bases between. The CDR3 nucleotides are TGCGCCAGCAGCTTTCGGGATTGGAGAAATGAGCAGTTCTTC. Amino acids: CASSFRDWRNEQFF.

This chain connects TRBV4-3 to TRBJ2-7; D remains ambiguous. In germline, CDR1 is LGHNA, CDR2 YSLEER. Trimming left V 1 base short and J 6 bases short, with 13 bases between. The CDR3 consists of 14 residues. This chain's CDR3 is CASSQVVRDSEQYF. The CDR3 nucleotides read TGCGCCAGCAGCCAAGTCGTTAGGGATAGCGAGCAGTACTTC.

This clone occurred once. This sequence joins TRBV5-1 and TRBJ2-1; 11 nucleotides match TRBD2. Germline lookup yields CDR1 SGHRS and CDR2 YFSETQ. This CDR3 spans 16 amino acids. The ends lost 3 bases at V and 4 bases at J; junction bases unmatched: 6. The CDR3 bases are TGCGCCAGCAGCTCACTTACTAGCGGGGGTTACAATGAGCAGTTCTTC. As protein: CASSSLTSGGYNEQFF.